This note documents a single T cell receptor beta chain sequence. Its antigen remains unknown. The data originate from a study of cytomegalovirus exposure and HLA in healthy donors. Looking at the study overall: The Caucasian-associated ancestry cluster contained about four fifths of the approximately 420 genotyped donors. Findings and caveats of the study: A few V segments could not be told apart, such as TRBV6-2 and TRBV6-3, and were left out. The study designated 150 to 200 TCR beta chains cytomegalovirus-associated.

CDR1 SGHTA and CDR2 FQGNSA come from the germline V gene. V dropped 5 bases and J dropped 4 bases, with 9 bases sitting between them. The CDR3 is 12 amino acids. This PCR relied on a set of 60 Vbeta primers and 13 Jbeta primers. Authors' data handling: In a later analysis, 80 million or so unique TCR beta chains included roughly 11 million shared by two or more donors. Generated by immunoSEQ multiplex PCR, the TCRdb table keeps only in-frame clones and is missing some. The D gene and trimming were derived from the DNA, and the V and J assignments and clone size from that table. The sample shows 200,000 to 250,000 clones, roughly 80% of them seen only once.

The chain recombines TRBV7-2 with TRBJ2-7, with no clear D. Sequencing was done on a sample of PBMCs. The clonotype was recovered from a man aged 45 to 65 in good health and CMV-seronegative. The CDR3 region has the DNA TGTGCCAGCAGCCAGACAAAATACGAGCAGTACTTC. It specifies CASSQTKYEQYF.